These 25 T cell receptor beta chains came from one sample sequenced in a study of molecular identifiers for immune sequencing clone quantification. TCRdb analysed the PCR reads with MiXCR anew, one entry per CDR3 protein. The data show approximately 670,000 distinct CDR3 sequences, about 20% seen once. The sequenced sample consisted of naive CD8+ T cells from blood, with Jurkat cell RNA spiked in. Subset noted: FACS-sorted CD8+CD4-CCR7+CD45RA+ naive T cells. These receptors all stem from a human donor in good health. Some libraries in this study had Jurkat cell RNA spiked in.

The rearrangement joins TRBV27 to TRBJ1-2; the match to TRBD1 covers 9 bases. This CDR3 contains 15 residues. The ends lost 5 bases at V and 5 bases at J; junction bases unmatched: 9. The germline V gene has CDR1 MNHEY and CDR2 SMNVEV (reference sequence). In DNA, the CDR3 is TGTGCCAGCAGTGTACACAGGGGGCGCGGGTATGGCTACACCTTC. Amino acid sequence: CASSVHRGRGYGYTF.

The table lists this clonotype with a few counts. This rearrangement joins TRBV4-1 to TRBJ1-1, with 8 bases aligning to TRBD1. V shed 0 bases, J shed 4 bases, and the junction held 10 bases outside the gene matches. Germline V gives CDR1 MGHRA, CDR2 YSYEKL. This CDR3 is 17 amino acids long. The DNA for the CDR3 is TGCGCCAGCAGCCAAGATCCCTGGACAGGGACGGGCACTGAAGCTTTCTTT. It is translated as CASSQDPWTGTGTEAFF.

This clonotype showed up many times. CDR3 loop: CASSQGLPGYEQYF. In nucleotides, the CDR3 is TGTGCCAGCAGCCAAGGACTTCCCGGCTACGAGCAGTACTTC. The V gene is TRBV3-1, the J gene TRBJ2-7; D not resolved. CDR3 size: 14 residues. Germline loops: CDR1 LGHDT, CDR2 YNNKEL (reference sequence). Trimming removed 1 base from V and 3 bases from J, with 10 bases in between.

This clonotype appeared many times. The chain couples TRBV4-2 to TRBJ2-6, with D tentatively TRBD1 (6 bases). The CDR3 has 13 residues. CDR1 and CDR2 from the germline V gene are LGHNA and YNFKEQ. The V gene lost 9 bases and the J gene lost 2 bases, with 8 bases spanning the gap. CDR3 protein: CASGGTGANVLTF. CDR3 bases: TGTGCCAGTGGGGGCACTGGGGCCAACGTCCTGACTTTC.

This clonotype has at least ten counts. V usage is TRBV6-5 and J usage is TRBJ2-7, with TRBD1 matching over 7 bases. The CDR3 extends over 14 amino acids. The germline CDR1 and CDR2 sequences are MNHEY and SVGAGI. J lost 3 bases, V lost 6 bases, and 8 bases had no gene match. The CDR3 spells CASSPGQAGYEQYF. CDR3 sequence (DNA): TGTGCCAGCAGCCCCGGACAGGCCGGCTACGAGCAGTACTTC.

This clonotype was counted ten times or more. The J gene is TRBJ2-3, the V gene TRBV27; TRBD1 matches 7 bases. The CDR3 runs to 17 residues. Trimming cost V 3 bases and J 0 bases; bases outside gene matches: 9. CDR1 MNHEY and CDR2 SMNVEV come from the germline V gene (reference sequence). The CDR3 DNA follows: TGTGCCAGCAGTTTCACCCACCGGGACAGTAGCACAGATACGCAGTATTTT. Translated, it gives CASSFTHRDSSTDTQYF.

This clonotype was detected ten times or more. This rearrangement joins TRBV10-2 to TRBJ1-5, with D unresolved. Germline CDR1 WSHSY, CDR2 SAAADI. The CDR3 runs to 13 residues. The CDR3 region has the DNA TGCGCAAGCGCCATGTATAGCAATCAGCCCCAGCATTTT. Protein: CASAMYSNQPQHF.

This clonotype was recorded at least ten times. The J gene is TRBJ1-1, the V gene TRBV12-3 or TRBV12-4; TRBD1 matches at 9 bases. The CDR3 extends over 16 amino acids. After removal of 3 bases from V and 2 bases from J, the junction contained 7 bases not matched to a gene. The CDR3 region is CASSLTGTGLNTEAFF. CDR3 in DNA: TGTGCCAGCAGTTTGACGGGGACAGGGCTCAACACTGAAGCTTTCTTT.

With respect to this clonotype: This may arise from a read error, as a much more abundant clone is one base away. The chain links TRBV14 to TRBJ2-5; unclear D gene. This CDR3 comprises 15 residues. Germline V gene sequence: CDR1 SGHDN, CDR2 FVKESK. Trimming took off 3 bases at V and 4 bases at J, with 15 bases between the two ends. CDR3 amino acids: CASSHAQEPRETQYF. CDR3 DNA sequence: TGTGCCAGCAGCCATGCGCAGGAGCCCCGAGAGACCCAGTACTTC.

This clonotype was picked up many times. The CDR3 DNA reads TGTGCCGTCGGGGTGGGCACTGAAGCTTTCTTT. Amino acids: CAVGVGTEAFF. The chain has TRBV7-2 and TRBJ1-1; the D is unclear. The length of the CDR3 is 11 residues. V gave up 11 bases and J gave up 4 bases, with 11 bases separating them. CDR1 and CDR2 (germline): SGHTA, FQGNSA.

This clonotype appeared a single time. The gene calls are TRBV19 and TRBJ1-5; perhaps TRBD1 as D (5 bases). CDR3 length: 14 residues. V dropped 3 bases and J dropped 6 bases, with 12 bases sitting between them. Germline V gene sequence: CDR1 LNHDA, CDR2 SQIVND (reference sequence). CDR3 amino acids: CASSIGTISQPQHF. The CDR3 DNA is TGTGCCAGTAGTATCGGGACCATCAGTCAGCCCCAGCATTTT.

At least ten counts were recorded for this clonotype. The CDR3 coding sequence is TGTGCCATCAGTGCCTTGGACAGTCTAGTAACTGGGGCCAACGTCCTGACTTTC. Translating it yields CAISALDSLVTGANVLTF. The chain carries TRBV10-3 and TRBJ2-6, with D possibly TRBD1 on 6 matching bases. V gave up 4 bases and J gave up 2 bases, with 18 bases separating them. Germline CDR1 and CDR2: ENHRY and SYGVKD. CDR3 length: 18 amino acids.

At least ten counts were recorded for this clonotype. The chain recombines TRBV18 with TRBJ2-6; the D gene is possibly TRBD1 (5 bases). This CDR3 has 18 residues. V was cut by 0 bases and J by 0 bases, with 12 bases left in between. Germline CDR1 KGHSH, CDR2 LQKENI. For the CDR3, the DNA is TGTGCCAGCTCACCACCGAGGACACCCGCCTCTGGGGCCAACGTCCTGACTTTC. This sequence encodes CASSPPRTPASGANVLTF.

In this sample, this clonotype turned up many times. This chain connects TRBV4-1 to TRBJ2-7; no firm D call. The CDR3 is 13 amino acids. Germline CDR1 and CDR2: MGHRA and YSYEKL. V shed 1 base and J shed 6 bases, with 10 bases lying between them. CDR3 nucleotide sequence: TGCGCCAGCAGCCAAGGGCCCTACGGCGAGCAGTACTTC. Its protein is CASSQGPYGEQYF.

This chain uses TRBV18 with TRBJ2-7; D is undetermined. Germline-derived CDR1 and CDR2 are KGHSH and LQKENI. The CDR3 runs to 17 residues. V was trimmed by 3 bases and J by 1 base, leaving 19 bases between them. CDR3 loop: CASSPPRSGYLSYEQYF. CDR3 nucleotides: TGTGCCAGCTCACCCCCACGGTCTGGATATCTTTCCTACGAGCAGTACTTC.

This clonotype came up once. A much larger clone sits a single nucleotide away, making a read error possible. The chain recombines TRBV13 with TRBJ2-3; D is unresolved. The J call may be incorrect, as the DNA end agrees better with TRBJ1-5. CDR3 length: 14 residues. CDR1 and CDR2 (germline): PRHDT, FYEKMQ (reference sequence). CDR3 amino acids: CASSLGQFVDTQHF. The CDR3 nucleotides read TGTGCCAGCAGCTTAGGCCAGTTTGTAGATACGCAGCATTTT.

In its sample, this clonotype was seen many times. This chain links TRBV29-1 with TRBJ2-7; 10 bases are a match to TRBD1. V was pared by 4 bases and J by 6 bases, with 6 bases of the junction left unmatched. The CDR3 contains 13 residues. Per germline, CDR1 SQVTM and CDR2 ANQGSEA. The CDR3 spells CSVAGQGTAEQYF. CDR3 nucleotides: TGCAGCGTTGCGGGACAGGGGACTGCCGAGCAGTACTTC.

V and J are TRBV6-2 or TRBV6-3 and TRBJ2-2, with D possibly TRBD1 on 6 matching bases. Germline V gene data show CDR1 as MNHEY and CDR2 as SVGEGT. The CDR3 covers 16 residues. V lost 5 bases and J 6 bases, leaving 19 bases between the germline ends. CDR3 coding DNA: TGTGCCAGCAGTGACGGGACAATCGATTGGGCCGGGGAGCTGTTTTTT. It yields the protein CASSDGTIDWAGELFF.

This clonotype has a count of ten or more. The chain links TRBV4-3 to TRBJ2-3, with D perhaps TRBD2 (6 bases). This CDR3 has 14 residues. Per germline, CDR1 LGHNA and CDR2 YSLEER. Trimming stripped 4 bases from V and 2 bases from J, with 10 bases between. CDR3 nucleotides: TGCGCCAGCAGCCTGGGACTTCACACAGATACGCAGTATTTT. This gives the protein CASSLGLHTDTQYF.

In this sample, this clonotype turned up many times. J is TRBJ2-3 and V is TRBV10-2; no firm D call. This CDR3 spans 17 amino acids. V was shortened by 0 bases and J by 3 bases, with 16 bases between the two germline ends. The germline CDR1 and CDR2 sequences are WSHSY and SAAADI. DNA for the CDR3: TGCGCCAGCAGTGAGTCGTTTGGCTACCTCAGAACAGATACGCAGTATTTT. Translation: CASSESFGYLRTDTQYF.

The V gene is TRBV12-3 or TRBV12-4, the J gene TRBJ1-5, with D tentatively TRBD1 (6 bases). The CDR3 is 15 amino acids. V was cut by 6 bases and J by 6 bases, with 18 bases left in between. CDR3 loop: CASSQGGGRSQPQHF. CDR3 in DNA: TGTGCCAGCAGCCAAGGGGGGGGCAGGAGTCAGCCCCAGCATTTT.

This clonotype was picked up a small number of times. This sequence joins TRBV28 and TRBJ1-5; D gene unclear. The CDR3 spans 14 residues. In germline, CDR1 is MDHEN, CDR2 SYDVKM. V lost 1 base, J lost 2 bases, and 6 bases lay in between. This CDR3 reads CASSLFSRNQPQHF. The CDR3 DNA is TGTGCCAGCAGTTTATTTAGTCGCAATCAGCCCCAGCATTTT.

This clonotype was seen repeatedly, ten times or more. The rearrangement links TRBV7-2 to TRBJ2-7; D uncertain. This CDR3 contains 14 residues. Deletions cut 5 bases from V and 2 bases from J, with 13 bases between. CDR1 is SGHTA, CDR2 FQGNSA, per germline. The CDR3 reads CASSPWPGAYEQYF. DNA for the CDR3: TGTGCCAGCAGCCCCTGGCCAGGAGCCTACGAGCAGTACTTC.

This clonotype was recorded at least ten times. The chain combines TRBV28 with TRBJ1-1; D is perhaps TRBD1 (6 bases). The V end was cut by 6 bases, the J end by 6 bases, with 17 bases between. The germline V gene encodes CDR1 MDHEN and CDR2 SYDVKM. The CDR3 consists of 14 residues. The CDR3 nucleotides read TGTGCCAGCAGCCACGACAGGATGGTGCCTGAAGCTTTCTTT. Its translation: CASSHDRMVPEAFF.

The chain couples TRBV5-5 to TRBJ2-7, with unresolved D. The CDR3 is made up of 13 amino acids. V lost 1 base and J lost 3, with 8 bases in between. CDR1 is SGHKS, CDR2 YYEKEE, per germline (reference sequence). As DNA, the CDR3 is TGTGCCAGCAGCTTGTCTACTGTCTACGAGCAGTACTTC. It yields the protein CASSLSTVYEQYF.